This TCR beta chain was sequenced in a study of blood T cell repertoires in COVID-19. Overall study: Sources were T cells, B-cell-depleted T cells, or PBMCs; the material itself was cDNA or gDNA.

Source study methods: For nucleated cells, counts were estimated from reference gene primer amplification. Measured with immunoSEQ multiplex PCR; TCRdb has only the in-frame clones, and not every one. V, J and clone size reflect that table, while D and trimming were determined from the DNA. The table shows about 400,000 clones, with more than 85% occurring only once. From germline, CDR1 is MNHEY and CDR2 SVGAGI. This CDR3 is built from 13 residues. The junction had 1 base not matched to a gene; V was cut back by 8 bases and J by 2 bases. The specimen sequenced was peripheral blood. The sequence was collected from a human donor in a cohort sampled during active COVID-19. This chain uses TRBV6-5 with TRBJ2-5, with TRBD2 matching over 11 bases. Here the CDR3 reads CASRLAGQETQYF. The CDR3, as DNA: TGTGCCAGCCGACTAGCGGGACAAGAGACCCAGTACTTC.